This TCR beta chain was captured in a study of Ad26.COV2.S vaccination and SARS-CoV-2 variants. Treatment described: 15 to 20 received Ad26.COV2.S at low or high dose, single or two shots; about 5 received placebo; per-sample allocation not given. Each sample was drawn 63 days after the first injection (of vaccine or placebo). This CDR3 region has 15 residues. The germline V gene has CDR1 SGHTA and CDR2 FQGNSA. V was clipped by 1 base and J by 0 bases; unmatched bases: 2. Generated by immunoSEQ multiplex PCR, the TCRdb table keeps only in-frame clones and is missing some. The sample yields about 350,000 clones, about 85% seen once.

The clonotype originates from a person aged 18-60 years who received the Ad26.COV2.S COVID-19 vaccine or a placebo. Source: peripheral blood, taken in a trial of Ad26.COV2.S vaccine versus placebo. The chain combines TRBV7-2 with TRBJ1-1, with 7 bases fitting TRBD1. Written as DNA, the CDR3 is TGTGCCAGCAGCTTAGAAGGACAGGTGAACACTGAAGCTTTCTTT. Protein product: CASSLEGQVNTEAFF.